The next 8 T cell receptor beta chains were all read from a single sample in a study of cytomegalovirus exposure and HLA in healthy donors. Both 60 Vbeta primers and 13 Jbeta primers went into the PCR. TCRdb keeps only in-frame clones here, not all; method: immunoSEQ multiplex PCR. The data hold 180,000 or so clones, with about 80% observed a single time. What was sequenced was PBMCs. Receptor source: a woman between 55 and 75 years old in good health and CMV-seropositive.

This clone was counted once. This chain uses TRBV5-5 with TRBJ1-1; the match to TRBD1 covers 7 bases. This CDR3 has 14 amino acids. Germline loops: CDR1 SGHKS, CDR2 YYEKEE (reference sequence). V lost 4 bases to trimming and J lost 5 bases; unmatched junction nucleotides: 8. CDR3 DNA: TGTGCCAGCAGCCCTTACGACAGGGAAACTGAAGCTTTCTTT. Translated: CASSPYDRETEAFF.

The V call is TRBV7-3, the J call TRBJ2-6; 8 bases align to TRBD1. The V gene end was trimmed by 4 bases and the J gene end by 16 bases; junction bases not matched to a gene: 12. The V gene's germline CDR1 is SGHTA and CDR2 FQGTGA. CDR3 length equals 14 residues. CDR3 in amino acids: CASSSQKAGGSLTF. DNA for the CDR3: TGTGCCAGCAGCTCCCAGAAGGCAGGGGGCTCGCTGACTTTC.

This clone turned up a few times. This CDR3 is also generated by other DNA sequences in the sample. This sequence joins TRBV5-1 and TRBJ2-5; 7 bases line up with TRBD1. CDR1 SGHRS and CDR2 YFSETQ come from the germline V gene. Unmatched junction bases numbered 3, after V lost 2 bases and J lost 2 bases. This CDR3 is built from 14 residues. CDR3 loop: CASSFRGQQETQYF. CDR3 DNA: TGCGCCAGCAGCTTTAGGGGACAGCAAGAGACCCAGTACTTC.

The table lists this clone with a few counts. The chain joins TRBV5-4 to TRBJ2-1; 10 bases map to TRBD2. J gave up 6 bases and V 3 bases, and 6 bases lay outside the gene matches. This CDR3 comprises 15 residues. Germline values: CDR1 SGHNT, CDR2 YYREEE (reference sequence). This CDR3 is CASSSKREGGNEQFF. CDR3 DNA: TGTGCCAGCAGCTCGAAGCGGGAGGGAGGCAATGAGCAGTTCTTC.

This clone was counted once. Other DNA variants within this sample encode the same CDR3. V usage is TRBV5-1 and J usage is TRBJ2-7; a weak D match, TRBD1 (6 bases). Germline CDR1 is SGHRS and CDR2 is YFSETQ. The CDR3 covers 13 residues. V was clipped by 4 bases and J by 2 bases, with 10 bases between them. CDR3 coding DNA: TGCGCCAGCAGCCCCGGACAGACCTACGAGCAGTACTTC. Protein sequence: CASSPGQTYEQYF. Filled out from reference TRBV5-1 and TRBJ2-7, the complete variable domain reads KAGVTQTPRYLIKTRGQQVTLSCSPISGHRSVSWYQQTPGQGLQFLFEYFSETQRNKGNFPGRFSGRQFSNSRSEMNVSTLELGDSALYLCASSPGQTYEQYFGPGTRLTVT.

This clone occurred a few times. The rearrangement joins TRBV5-6 to TRBJ2-3; 12 bases are shared with TRBD2. The CDR3 is made up of 16 amino acids. Unmatched junction bases numbered 5, after V lost 0 bases and J lost 6 bases. CDR1 and CDR2 (germline): SGHDT, YYEEEE. This CDR3 is CASSLALAGGSDTQYF. The DNA for the CDR3 is TGTGCCAGCAGCTTGGCTCTAGCGGGAGGGTCGGATACGCAGTATTTT. Together with reference TRBV5-6 and TRBJ2-3, the CDR3 gives the full variable domain: DAGVTQSPTHLIKTRGQQVTLRCSPKSGHDTVSWYQQALGQGPQFIFQYYEEEERQRGNFPDRFSGHQFPNYSSELNVNALLLGDSALYLCASSLALAGGSDTQYFGPGTRLTVL.

The genes are TRBV2 and TRBJ2-7; 7 bases line up with TRBD2. Germline CDR1 reads SNHLY; CDR2 reads FYNNEI. Trimming removed 2 bases from V and 5 bases from J; junction bases left unmatched: 15. The CDR3 has 17 amino acids. The CDR3 nucleotides read TGTGCCAGCAGTGAATTAGCCCCCCTTATAGCGGGCAACGAGCAGTACTTC. This gives the protein CASSELAPLIAGNEQYF.

The V and J genes are TRBV29-1 and TRBJ2-5; tentative D call: TRBD2 (6 bases). The germline V gene has CDR1 SQVTM and CDR2 ANQGSEA. The CDR3 spans 13 residues. The V gene lost 7 bases and the J gene lost 0 bases, with 12 bases spanning the gap. CDR3 amino acids: CSAQGTHQETQYF. The CDR3 DNA follows: TGCAGCGCACAAGGGACTCACCAAGAGACCCAGTACTTC.